Listed below are T cell receptor beta chains from one sample, sequenced in a study of CD8+ T cells in alopecia areata. The assay was immunoSEQ multiplex PCR, and TCRdb's table has in-frame clones only and misses some. The profile shows 100,000 to 150,000 clones, about 46% of them singletons. Material: CD8+ T cells sorted from blood, obtained at week 0. The origin of the receptors is a human donor with alopecia areata. The CDR3 runs from the conserved cysteine through the conserved F or W. The D gene is left open where the match is weak. Clone size is given for some rows only: seen once, a few or many times, or a class if the clone is expanded.

once,TRBV6-5,TRBJ1-1,15,TRBD1,TGTGCCAGCAGTTACTCTGACAGGGGGAACACTGAAGCTTTCTTT,CASSYSDRGNTEAFF
few,TRBV27,TRBJ2-2,18,TRBD1,TGTGCCAGCAGTTGGGGTTCGAGGGACAGGGGGCAGACCGGGGAGCTGTTTTTT,CASSWGSRDRGQTGELFF
-,TRBV5-1,TRBJ1-1,11,-,TGCGCCAGCAGCGAGGGAACTGAAGCTTTCTTT,CASSEGTEAFF
-,TRBV4-1,TRBJ1-2,16,-,TGCGCCAGCAGCCAACCCACAGGGTTCTCCAACTATGGCTACACCTTC,CASSQPTGFSNYGYTF
-,TRBV27,TRBJ2-5,12,TRBD2,TGTGCCAGCAGTCCTAGCGGAGGGACCCAGTACTTC,CASSPSGGTQYF
-,TRBV6-5,TRBJ2-1,15,TRBD2,TGTGCCAGCAGCAACAGCGGGGGAGGCTACAATGAGCAGTTCTTC,CASSNSGGGYNEQFF
few,TRBV18,TRBJ2-2,16,TRBD2,TGTGCCAGCTCACCACCGGAGCGACTAGCGAGCGGGGAGCTGTTTTTT,CASSPPERLASGELFF
-,TRBV13,TRBJ2-1,13,-,TGTGCCAGCAGCTTAAGGTCCGGGGAGGAGCAGTTCTTC,CASSLRSGEEQFF
few,TRBV4-3,TRBJ1-2,16,TRBD1,TGCGCCAGCAGCCAAGTTATAGGGGGCGGACGCTATGGCTACACCTTC,CASSQVIGGGRYGYTF
-,TRBV27,TRBJ1-2,15,-,TGTGCCAGCAGCCGAGGTCGGGGGGCGGACTATGGCTACACCTTC,CASSRGRGADYGYTF
-,TRBV6-5,TRBJ1-1,15,TRBD1,TGTGCCAGCACCCCGAGGCAGGGGGGAAGAGGTGAAGTTTTCTTT,CASTPRQGGRGEVFF
-,TRBV6-5,TRBJ1-2,12,-,TGTGCCAGCAGCGGGACGGGGTATGGCTACACCTTC,CASSGTGYGYTF
-,TRBV7-6,TRBJ2-7,18,TRBD1,TGTGCCAGCAGCTTAGTTTCCCCGGGACAGGGGTTGTCCTACGAGCAGTACTTC,CASSLVSPGQGLSYEQYF
-,TRBV27,TRBJ2-7,11,-,TGTGCCAGCAGTCCGGGACAAGAGCAGTACTTC,CASSPGQEQYF
-,TRBV25-1,TRBJ1-2,14,-,TGTGCCAGCAGTGGCGTTACACCTAACTATGGCTACACCTTC,CASSGVTPNYGYTF
few,TRBV27,TRBJ2-2,14,-,TGTGCCAGCAGTTTTGGCGGGGCATACCGGGAGCTGTTTTTT,CASSFGGAYRELFF
few,TRBV6-5,TRBJ2-2,14,-,TGTGCCAGCAGCCGACAGATCGGTACCGGGGAGCTGTTTTTT,CASSRQIGTGELFF
few,TRBV15,TRBJ2-3,15,TRBD2,TGTGCCACCAGCATTCGGGGGGGTAGCGCAGATACGCAGTATTTT,CATSIRGGSADTQYF
few,TRBV16,TRBJ1-2,15,TRBD1,TGTGCCAGCAGCCAATCAAGGGGGCGGGACTATGGCTACACCTTC,CASSQSRGRDYGYTF
-,TRBV29-1,TRBJ1-2,12,-,TGCAGCGTTGAGGAGGGGTTAAATGGCTACACCTTC,CSVEEGLNGYTF
-,TRBV30,TRBJ2-7,17,TRBD1,TGTGCCTGGAGTGTGTCGACAGGGACATCACACTTTTACGAGCAGTACTTC,CAWSVSTGTSHFYEQYF
-,TRBV4-1,TRBJ2-5,13,-,TGCGCCAGCAGCCAAGCGTTAGCGGAGACCCAGTACTTC,CASSQALAETQYF
-,TRBV7-9,TRBJ2-5,13,-,TGTGCCAGCAGTTCCGGGTTAGGAGAGACCCAGTACTTC,CASSSGLGETQYF
-,TRBV5-1,TRBJ2-5,14,-,TGCGCCAGCAGCTTCAGGGACGGTGATGAGACCCAGTACTTC,CASSFRDGDETQYF
-,TRBV29-1,TRBJ1-2,14,TRBD1,TGCAGCGTTGAAGAAGAGGGGGCTGACTATGGCTACACCTTC,CSVEEEGADYGYTF
few,TRBV7-3,TRBJ1-6,14,-,TGTGCCAGCAGCCTAGGGGACCCAAATTCACCCCTCCACTTT,CASSLGDPNSPLHF
-,TRBV7-2,TRBJ1-6,12,-,TGTGCCAGCAGCTTACAGGATTCACCCCTCCACTTT,CASSLQDSPLHF